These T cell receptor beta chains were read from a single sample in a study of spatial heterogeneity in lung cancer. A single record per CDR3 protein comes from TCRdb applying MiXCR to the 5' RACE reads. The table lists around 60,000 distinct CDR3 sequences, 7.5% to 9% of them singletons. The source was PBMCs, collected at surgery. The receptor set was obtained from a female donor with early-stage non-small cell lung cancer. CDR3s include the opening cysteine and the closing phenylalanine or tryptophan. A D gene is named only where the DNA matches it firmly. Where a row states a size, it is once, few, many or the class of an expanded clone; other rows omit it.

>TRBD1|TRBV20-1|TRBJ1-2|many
CSAPGTGGPSNYGYTF
TGCAGTGCTCCCGGGACAGGGGGCCCGTCTAACTATGGCTACACCTTC
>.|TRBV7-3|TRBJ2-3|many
CASSFASTSSTDTQYF
TGTGCCAGCAGTTTCGCTAGCACCTCTAGCACAGATACGCAGTATTTT
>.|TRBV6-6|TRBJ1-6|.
CASSRTGQPGSLHF
TGTGCCAGCAGCCGCACCGGACAGCCTGGGTCCCTCCACTTT
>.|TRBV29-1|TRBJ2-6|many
CSVGAAGANVLTF
TGCAGCGTTGGGGCAGCTGGGGCCAACGTCCTGACTTTC
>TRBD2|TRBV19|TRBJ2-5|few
CASTDGRRGETQYF
TGTGCCAGTACAGACGGGAGGCGTGGAGAGACCCAGTACTTC
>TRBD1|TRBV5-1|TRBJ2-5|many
CASSTGQGEETQYF
TGCGCCAGCAGCACCGGACAGGGTGAGGAGACCCAGTACTTC
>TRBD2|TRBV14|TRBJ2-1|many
CASSPSGGNEQFF
TGTGCCAGCAGCCCTAGCGGAGGAAATGAGCAGTTCTTC
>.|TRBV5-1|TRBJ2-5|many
CASSSTYVTQYF
TGCGCCAGCAGCTCGACGTACGTGACCCAGTACTTC
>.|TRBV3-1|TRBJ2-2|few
CASSPTRGHTGELFF
TGTGCCAGCAGCCCCACTAGGGGCCACACCGGGGAGCTGTTTTTT
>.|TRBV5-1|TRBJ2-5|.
CASSLGLGTEKETQYF
TGCGCCAGCAGCTTGGGACTAGGGACGGAAAAAGAGACCCAGTACTTC
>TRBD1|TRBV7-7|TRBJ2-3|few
CASSSGTGSTDTQYF
TGTGCCAGCAGCTCCGGGACAGGGAGCACAGATACGCAGTATTTT
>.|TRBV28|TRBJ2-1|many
CASSLRNEQFF
TGTGCCAGCAGTTTGCGCAATGAGCAGTTCTTC
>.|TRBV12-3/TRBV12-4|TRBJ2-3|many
CASSRGATQYF
TGTGCCAGCAGCCGGGGGGCTACGCAGTATTTT
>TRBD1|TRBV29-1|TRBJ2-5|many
CSVGGTGKGATQYF
TGCAGCGTTGGAGGGACAGGGAAAGGTGCGACCCAGTACTTC
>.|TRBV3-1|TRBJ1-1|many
CASSQEQGNTEAFF
TGTGCCAGCAGCCAAGAACAAGGGAACACTGAAGCTTTCTTT
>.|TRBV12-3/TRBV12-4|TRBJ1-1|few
CASPKGGLSEAFF
TGTGCCAGCCCGAAGGGAGGGCTCTCTGAAGCTTTCTTT
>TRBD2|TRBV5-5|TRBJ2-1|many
CASSASGGSHNEQFF
TGTGCCAGCAGCGCTAGCGGGGGGTCCCACAATGAGCAGTTCTTC
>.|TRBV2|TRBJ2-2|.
CASSEAGTVSTGELFF
TGTGCCAGCAGTGAAGCCGGCACTGTAAGCACCGGGGAGCTGTTTTTT
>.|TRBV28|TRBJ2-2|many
CASSPPLGGTGELFF
TGTGCCAGCAGTCCACCGTTAGGGGGAACCGGGGAGCTGTTTTTT
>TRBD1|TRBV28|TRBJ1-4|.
CASSDLDRGLGANEKLFF
TGTGCCAGCAGTGACCTGGACAGGGGGCTCGGAGCTAATGAAAAACTGTTTTTT
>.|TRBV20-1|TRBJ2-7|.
CSAREQFGEGAYEQYF
TGCAGTGCTAGAGAACAGTTCGGGGAGGGGGCTTACGAGCAGTACTTC
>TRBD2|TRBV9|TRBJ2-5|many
CASSVTTSGQETQYF
TGTGCCAGCAGCGTCACTACTAGCGGCCAAGAGACCCAGTACTTC
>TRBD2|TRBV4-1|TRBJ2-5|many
CASSQGSGGYQETQYF
TGCGCCAGCAGCCAGGGGAGCGGGGGGTACCAAGAGACCCAGTACTTC
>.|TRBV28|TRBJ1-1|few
CASSFIPGSNGNTEAFF
TGTGCCAGCAGTTTCATTCCAGGGTCGAATGGGAACACTGAAGCTTTCTTT
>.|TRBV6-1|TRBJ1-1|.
CASSALRGLNTEAFF
TGTGCCAGCAGTGCTCTGAGGGGACTTAACACTGAAGCTTTCTTT
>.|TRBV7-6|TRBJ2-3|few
CASSLVAGPSTDTQYF
TGTGCCAGCAGCTTAGTTGCAGGTCCTAGCACAGATACGCAGTATTTT
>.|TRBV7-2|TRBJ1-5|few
CASSGGGGRTGSNQPQHF
TGTGCCAGCAGCGGTGGAGGCGGGAGGACCGGTAGCAATCAGCCCCAGCATTTT
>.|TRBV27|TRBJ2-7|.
CASSYSHSSYEQYF
TGTGCCAGCAGTTACTCACATTCCTCCTACGAGCAGTACTTC
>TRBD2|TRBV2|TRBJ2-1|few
CASRGTSGGLQPYNEQFF
TGTGCCAGCAGAGGGACTAGCGGGGGGCTGCAACCCTACAATGAGCAGTTCTTC